This T cell receptor (beta chain) was sequenced in a study of CD8 T cells in ankylosing spondylitis. In its sample, this clonotype was seen many times. Its target is unknown. TCRdb ran MiXCR on the 5' RACE reads and lists one entry per CDR3 protein. Among a few hundred thousand distinct CDR3 sequences, 8% to 11% were seen once, and the ten largest hold less than 25%. Study-wide results and limits: CD8+ cells made up the disease-linked clones, which were relatively rare in peripheral blood. There were earlier reports of some motif variants in reactive arthritis synovial fluid and blood.

With 6 bases clipped from V and 0 bases from J, the junction kept 3 bases outside the gene matches. The CDR3 contains 15 residues. Germline CDR1 is MNHEY and CDR2 is SVGEGT. The chain links TRBV6-2 or TRBV6-3 to TRBJ2-7, with 12 bases fitting TRBD2. This clonotype was sampled from a male donor with ankylosing spondylitis or in good health (not recorded which). The sequencing sample was made of blood, either unsorted or a sorted T cell fraction (not recorded which). CDR3 nucleotide sequence: TGTGCCAGCAGACCACTAGCGGGGGGCTCCTACGAGCAGTACTTC. Translation: CASRPLAGGSYEQYF.